This TCR beta chain was recovered during a study of Tregs in tolerant kidney transplant recipients. Germline values: CDR1 SGHTA, CDR2 FQGNSA. Trimming pared 1 base from V and 0 bases from J, leaving 1 base between. The CDR3 contains 12 residues. Using immunoSEQ multiplex PCR, the repertoire was profiled, and TCRdb retains in-frame clones only, with some absent. The sample carries 15,000 to 19,000 clones, more than 80% recorded once. The sample consisted of CD8+ T cells from blood. The chain uses TRBV7-2 and TRBJ2-7, with D uncertain. The source of this sequence is a human donor in good health. CDR3 nucleotide sequence: TGTGCCAGCAGCTTAGGCTCCTACGAGCAGTACTTC. As protein: CASSLGSYEQYF.